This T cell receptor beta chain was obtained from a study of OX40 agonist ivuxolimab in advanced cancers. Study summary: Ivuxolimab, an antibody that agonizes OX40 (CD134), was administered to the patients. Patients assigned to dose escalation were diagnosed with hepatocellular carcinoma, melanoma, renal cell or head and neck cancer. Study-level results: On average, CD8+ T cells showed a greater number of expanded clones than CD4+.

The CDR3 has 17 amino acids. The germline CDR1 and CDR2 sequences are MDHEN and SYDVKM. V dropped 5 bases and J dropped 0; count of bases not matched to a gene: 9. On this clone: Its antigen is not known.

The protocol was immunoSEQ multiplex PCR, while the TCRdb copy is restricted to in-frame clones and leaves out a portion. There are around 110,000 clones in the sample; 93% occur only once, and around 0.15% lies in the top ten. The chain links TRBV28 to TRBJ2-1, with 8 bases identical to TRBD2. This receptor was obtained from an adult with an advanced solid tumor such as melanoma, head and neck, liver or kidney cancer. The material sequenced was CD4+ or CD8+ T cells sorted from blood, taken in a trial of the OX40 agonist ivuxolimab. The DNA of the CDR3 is TGTGCCAGCAGTCCACCCGGGGGGGCAGTCTCCTACAATGAGCAGTTCTTC. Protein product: CASSPPGGAVSYNEQFF.